This is a list of T cell receptor beta chains from one sample in a study of T cell repertoires in cytomegalovirus infection. The antigens for these receptors are not known. TCRdb re-derived calls from the reads in MiXCR, one entry per CDR3 protein. This sample has 450,000 to 600,000 distinct CDR3 sequences, with 30% to 40% found just once. Source: cultured PBMCs, taken from culture after CMV antigen stimulation. The receptors derive from a human donor in good health (CMV status not recorded). Some clones in this sample may be carry-over from other donors' samples. Each CDR3 is given with its conserved first and last residue. A D gene is named only where the DNA matches it firmly. A clone size is listed for some rows: how often the clone was seen (once, few, many), or a class if it is expanded.

clone size	J gene	D gene	V gene	CDR3 protein	CDR3 DNA
many	TRBJ1-4	TRBD1	TRBV7-2	CASSSNRGNEKLFF	TGTGCCAGCAGCTCTAACAGGGGTAATGAAAAACTGTTTTTT
.	TRBJ1-2	.	TRBV7-9	CASSLGTAHYGYTF	TGTGCCAGCAGCTTAGGGACAGCTCACTATGGCTACACCTTC
.	TRBJ1-1	.	TRBV4-2	CASSQEPTGMNTEAFF	TGTGCCAGCAGCCAAGAGCCCACAGGGATGAACACTGAAGCTTTCTTT
.	TRBJ1-2	TRBD1	TRBV5-3	CASSLDRGRLYAF	TGTGCCAGCAGCTTGGACAGGGGGCGCCTCTATGCCTTC
once	TRBJ1-2	.	TRBV5-6	CASSLTRPLYGYTF	TGTGCCAGCAGCTTGACCAGGCCTCTATATGGCTACACCTTC
.	TRBJ1-3	.	TRBV4-1	CASSQDRGGSGNTIYF	TGCGCCAGCAGCCAAGATCGGGGGGGAAGTGGAAACACCATATATTTT
.	TRBJ2-1	TRBD2	TRBV7-6	CASSLRDSGRGEQFF	TGTGCCAGCAGCTTAAGAGATAGCGGGAGAGGTGAGCAGTTCTTC
.	TRBJ2-2	.	TRBV24-1	CATSVRESNTGELFF	TGTGCCACCAGTGTAAGGGAGAGTAACACCGGGGAGCTGTTTTTT
few	TRBJ1-1	TRBD1	TRBV29-1	CSVKDRVNTEAFF	TGCAGCGTCAAAGACAGGGTTAACACTGAAGCTTTCTTT
.	TRBJ2-1	TRBD2	TRBV7-2	CASSPPPGTSGRVSSYNEQFF	TGTGCCAGCAGCCCCCCCCCCGGGACTAGCGGGAGGGTAAGCTCCTACAATGAGCAGTTCTTC
.	TRBJ2-5	.	TRBV4-1	CASSNPLKEETQYF	TGCGCCAGCAGCAACCCATTAAAGGAAGAGACCCAGTACTTC
.	TRBJ2-5	.	TRBV6-8	CASSYSKFGGGLETQYF	TGTGCCAGCAGTTACTCGAAGTTCGGAGGGGGCCTAGAGACCCAGTACTTC
.	TRBJ1-1	.	TRBV12-3/TRBV12-4	CASSLGAQITEAFF	TGTGCCAGCAGTCTGGGGGCTCAGATCACTGAAGCTTTCTTT
few	TRBJ2-7	TRBD2	TRBV28	CASNGVAGDVEQYF	TGTGCCAGCAATGGGGTAGCGGGAGATGTAGAGCAGTACTTC
few	TRBJ2-7	TRBD1	TRBV9	CASSATGDPSYEQYF	TGTGCCAGCAGCGCCACAGGGGACCCCTCCTACGAGCAGTACTTC
.	TRBJ1-1	TRBD1	TRBV28	CASSSRDSFSTEAFF	TGTGCCAGCAGTTCCAGGGACAGCTTTAGCACTGAAGCTTTCTTT
.	TRBJ2-2	.	TRBV12-3/TRBV12-4	CASTWADTGELFF	TGTGCCAGCACCTGGGCGGACACCGGGGAGCTGTTTTTT
.	TRBJ2-7	TRBD2	TRBV7-8	CASSLLAGSSYEQYF	TGTGCCAGCAGCTTACTAGCGGGGTCGTCCTACGAGCAGTACTTC
few	TRBJ1-5	.	TRBV6-2/TRBV6-3	CASSYWGRGYGNQPQHF	TGTGCCAGCAGTTACTGGGGACGTGGATATGGCAATCAGCCCCAGCATTTT
many	TRBJ2-2	TRBD2	TRBV7-2	CASSLGLAGANTGELFF	TGTGCCAGCAGCTTAGGACTAGCGGGTGCGAACACCGGGGAGCTGTTTTTT
few	TRBJ1-4	.	TRBV10-3	CAIRGGGEKLFF	TGTGCCATCAGAGGGGGTGGTGAAAAACTGTTTTTT
.	TRBJ2-1	.	TRBV19	CASKWSGYNEQFF	TGTGCCAGTAAATGGAGCGGCTACAATGAGCAGTTCTTC
.	TRBJ1-1	TRBD1	TRBV6-6	CASSPPRTGLRTEAFF	TGTGCCAGCAGCCCCCCTCGGACAGGTTTGAGAACTGAAGCTTTCTTT
few	TRBJ2-2	TRBD2	TRBV11-2	CASSARLADVNTGELFF	TGTGCCAGCAGCGCCAGACTAGCAGACGTGAACACCGGGGAGCTGTTTTTT
few	TRBJ2-1	TRBD2	TRBV18	CASSPRAGEGYEQFF	TGTGCCAGCTCACCACGGGCGGGAGAGGGGTATGAGCAGTTCTTC